This T cell receptor beta chain was recovered during a study of blood T cell repertoires in COVID-19. Only in-frame clones appear in the TCRdb table, and some are missing; sequencing was by immunoSEQ multiplex PCR. Found here are about 110,000 clones, approximately 87% of them singletons; the top ten hold roughly 18%. The CDR3 length is 14 residues. Germline CDR1 is SGHRS and CDR2 is YFSETQ. Trimming pared 6 bases from V and 5 bases from J, leaving 17 bases between. Sequenced sample: peripheral blood. The receptor was derived from a woman aged 60 to 75 with acute or convalescent COVID-19. The chain joins TRBV5-1 to TRBJ2-5; D perhaps matches TRBD2 (7 bases). CDR3: CASNRGRGAETQYF. DNA of the CDR3: TGCGCCAGCAATAGGGGACGGGGGGCCGAGACCCAGTACTTC.